This T cell receptor (beta chain) comes out of a study of beta chain features in type 1 diabetes. Overall study: Patients were similar to healthy donors in age and gender (as well as in cell yields).

The investigators reverse transcribed all of the isolated RNA, so they sequenced expressed TCRB transcripts. Assay used: immunoSEQ multiplex PCR; TCRdb lists only in-frame clones, some missing. The repertoire holds 330,000 or so clones, with around 15% as singletons. Around 0.12 L of blood, on average, came from one heparinised draw per donor. The CDR3 extends over 14 amino acids. Germline-derived CDR1 and CDR2 are SGHRS and YFSETQ. Trimming at V came to 0 bases and at J to 3 bases, leaving 2 bases not matched to a gene. The rearrangement joins TRBV5-1 to TRBJ1-1; 7 bases are a match to TRBD1. Material: central memory CD4+ T cells from blood. The TCR originated in a man younger than 45 in good health. CDR3 region: CASSLEGGYTEAFF. The CDR3 DNA reads as TGCGCCAGCAGCTTGGAAGGGGGCTACACTGAAGCTTTCTTT.